This T cell receptor (beta chain) was obtained from a study of CD8 T cells in ankylosing spondylitis. TCRdb called the 5' RACE reads again in MiXCR, with one record for every CDR3 protein. Seen here are about 170,000 distinct CDR3 sequences, around 16% observed once, and the top ten hold approximately 7.6%. This CDR3 is built from 14 residues. Germline V CDR1 and CDR2: SNHLY, FYNNEI. V gene TRBV2 combines with J gene TRBJ2-1, with TRBD2 as a possible D gene (5 bases). The material sequenced was blood, either unsorted or a sorted T cell fraction (not recorded which). This receptor was identified in a male donor with ankylosing spondylitis or in good health (not recorded which). The CDR3, as DNA: TGTGCGGGTCGTCGCGGAGGTTCCTACAATGAGCAGTTCTTC. Translating gives CAGRRGGSYNEQFF.